This is a list of T cell receptor beta chains from one sample in a study of neurological immune-mediated disorders. TCRdb recomputed calls from the 5' RACE reads with MiXCR, one row per CDR3 protein. The repertoire consists of approximately 30,000 distinct CDR3 sequences, with under 30% occurring once and the leading ten covering 30%. The sequenced material came from CD4+ T cells from blood. The receptors come from a man aged 45-65 years with HTLV-1-associated myelopathy (HAM/TSP). CDR3s include the opening cysteine and the closing phenylalanine or tryptophan. The D gene is left open where the match is weak. Size is omitted from some rows. Given values are once, few, many or a class for expanded clones.

V gene,clone size,J gene,D gene,CDR3 protein,CDR3 DNA
TRBV10-3,many,TRBJ2-1,-,CAISWELEGQFF,TGTGCCATCAGTTGGGAGTTGGAGGGGCAGTTCTTC
TRBV28,many,TRBJ1-2,TRBD1,CASSSRQGKGYGYTF,TGTGCCAGCAGTTCCCGACAGGGGAAAGGCTATGGCTACACCTTC
TRBV5-6,many,TRBJ1-1,-,CASSFGPAENTEAFF,TGTGCCAGCAGCTTTGGTCCGGCAGAGAACACTGAAGCTTTCTTT
TRBV19,-,TRBJ1-3,-,CASSMYGASGNTIYF,TGTGCCAGTAGTATGTATGGGGCGTCCGGAAACACCATATATTTT
TRBV20-1,many,TRBJ2-3,-,CSANNVGRSTDTQYF,TGCAGTGCAAATAACGTGGGCCGTAGCACAGATACGCAGTATTTT
TRBV11-2,many,TRBJ1-6,-,CASSPAGPALLF,TGTGCCAGCAGCCCGGCCGGCCCCGCGTTACTGTTT
TRBV5-5,-,TRBJ1-6,-,CASSLTENSPLHF,TGTGCCAGCAGCTTGACAGAGAATTCACCCCTCCACTTT
TRBV28,-,TRBJ2-1,TRBD2,CASSPYRLAGTYNEQFF,TGTGCCAGCAGTCCCTACAGACTAGCGGGAACCTACAATGAGCAGTTCTTC
TRBV18,-,TRBJ1-5,-,CASSPGQPQHF,TGTGCCAGCTCACCTGGTCAGCCCCAGCATTTT
TRBV20-1,many,TRBJ1-2,-,CSARESGTDYGYTF,TGCAGTGCTAGGGAATCCGGGACCGACTATGGCTACACCTTC
TRBV7-2,many,TRBJ1-1,-,CASSTPSGNTEAFF,TGTGCCAGCAGCACCCCGTCGGGAAACACTGAAGCTTTCTTT
TRBV29-1,once,TRBJ2-3,TRBD1,CSVGEGALVDTQYF,TGCAGCGTTGGAGAGGGGGCGCTGGTAGATACGCAGTATTTT
TRBV19,-,TRBJ2-1,TRBD2,CASSLLPGLADNEQFF,TGTGCCAGTAGCCTATTACCGGGACTAGCGGACAATGAGCAGTTCTTC
TRBV20-1,large,TRBJ2-1,TRBD2,CSASQLKNTSGSYNEQFF,TGCAGTGCTAGCCAACTTAAAAATACTAGCGGATCCTACAATGAGCAGTTCTTC
TRBV5-1,medium-sized,TRBJ1-1,-,CASSVESGRTEAFF,TGCGCCAGCAGCGTGGAGTCAGGGAGAACTGAAGCTTTCTTT
TRBV20-1,many,TRBJ1-6,TRBD1,CSAAGAGQSSPLHF,TGCAGTGCTGCAGGTGCGGGACAGTCTTCACCCCTCCACTTT
TRBV6-6,many,TRBJ1-5,TRBD1,CASSYIRTGGGQPQHF,TGTGCCAGCAGTTACATAAGGACAGGGGGCGGTCAGCCCCAGCATTTT
TRBV27,-,TRBJ2-7,TRBD2,CASSLSSGRNPYEQYF,TGTGCCAGCAGTTTATCAAGCGGGAGGAACCCCTACGAGCAGTACTTC
TRBV4-1,-,TRBJ1-1,-,CASSRPGSEAFF,TGCGCCAGCAGCCGGCCCGGCAGTGAAGCTTTCTTT
TRBV13,few,TRBJ2-7,-,CASSLGRSLRYEQYF,TGTGCCAGCAGCTTAGGCCGGAGTCTACGCTACGAGCAGTACTTC
TRBV9,-,TRBJ2-1,TRBD2,CASGLDGRMNEQFF,TGTGCCAGCGGACTAGACGGACGAATGAATGAGCAGTTCTTC
TRBV12-3/TRBV12-4,many,TRBJ1-2,-,CASSFLGLDGYTF,TGTGCCAGCAGTTTCCTGGGACTGGATGGCTACACCTTC
TRBV4-2,many,TRBJ1-1,-,CASSHLGGAAFF,TGTGCCAGCAGCCACCTAGGGGGGGCAGCTTTCTTT
TRBV2,many,TRBJ2-5,TRBD2,CASSAERTSVGETQYF,TGTGCCAGCAGTGCCGAGAGGACTAGCGTTGGAGAGACCCAGTACTTC
TRBV6-6,many,TRBJ1-5,-,CASRNRDSPGDQPQHF,TGTGCCAGCAGAAACCGGGACTCTCCCGGCGATCAGCCCCAGCATTTT
TRBV6-1,many,TRBJ2-6,-,CASSYNSGANVLTF,TGTGCCAGCAGTTATAATAGCGGGGCCAACGTCCTGACTTTC
TRBV12-3/TRBV12-4,-,TRBJ1-1,-,CASSDSKNTEAFF,TGTGCCAGCAGTGACAGCAAGAACACTGAAGCTTTCTTT
TRBV5-1,-,TRBJ1-5,TRBD1,CASSLEAGGGQPQHF,TGCGCCAGCAGCTTGGAAGCAGGGGGCGGTCAGCCCCAGCATTTT
TRBV12-3/TRBV12-4,many,TRBJ2-7,-,CASSMVAGVSYEQYF,TGTGCCAGCAGTATGGTGGCGGGTGTGTCCTACGAGCAGTACTTC
TRBV5-1,-,TRBJ1-5,-,CASSCPGGKCDQPQHF,TGCGCCAGCAGCTGCCCCGGGGGGAAGTGTGATCAGCCCCAGCATTTT
TRBV14,many,TRBJ1-3,-,CASSQDPTLNTIYF,TGTGCCAGCAGCCAAGATCCAACTCTAAACACCATATATTTT
TRBV12-3/TRBV12-4,many,TRBJ2-5,-,CASSLSSGGARETQYF,TGTGCCAGCAGTTTAAGCTCCGGGGGTGCCAGGGAGACCCAGTACTTC
TRBV2,-,TRBJ1-4,TRBD1,CAGQGETNEKLFF,TGTGCCGGACAGGGGGAAACTAATGAAAAACTGTTTTTT
TRBV18,many,TRBJ1-1,TRBD1,CASSGTGTGTEAFF,TGTGCCAGCTCCGGGACAGGGACGGGCACTGAAGCTTTCTTT
TRBV5-1,many,TRBJ2-1,-,CASSLDWGGRNEQFF,TGCGCCAGCAGCTTGGATTGGGGGGGGCGGAATGAGCAGTTCTTC
TRBV18,-,TRBJ2-7,-,CASSPNFRGHEQYF,TGTGCCAGCTCACCAAATTTTCGGGGACACGAGCAGTACTTC
TRBV20-1,-,TRBJ2-3,-,CSAQRPFGTDTQYF,TGCAGTGCGCAGAGGCCATTCGGCACAGATACGCAGTATTTT
TRBV20-1,many,TRBJ1-1,-,CSARDPLQGKNTEAFF,TGCAGTGCTAGAGATCCCCTTCAGGGGAAGAACACTGAAGCTTTCTTT
TRBV10-3,-,TRBJ2-7,TRBD1,CAISPLNRGDEQYF,TGTGCCATCAGCCCCCTTAACAGGGGTGACGAGCAGTACTTC
TRBV5-4,many,TRBJ2-2,-,CASSYAGTETGELFF,TGTGCCAGCAGCTATGCCGGGACTGAGACCGGGGAGCTGTTTTTT
TRBV5-1,many,TRBJ1-1,TRBD1,CASSQTGVGTEAFF,TGCGCCAGCAGCCAGACAGGGGTGGGCACTGAAGCTTTCTTT
TRBV24-1,-,TRBJ2-2,-,CATSEQNTGELFF,TGTGCCACCAGTGAACAGAACACCGGGGAGCTGTTTTTT
TRBV7-7,-,TRBJ2-1,-,CASSALQGTYNNEQFF,TGTGCCAGCAGCGCCCTACAGGGAACTTATAACAATGAGCAGTTCTTC
TRBV7-2,many,TRBJ1-5,-,CASSLGRTNQPQHF,TGTGCCAGCAGCTTGGGCCGCACCAATCAGCCCCAGCATTTT